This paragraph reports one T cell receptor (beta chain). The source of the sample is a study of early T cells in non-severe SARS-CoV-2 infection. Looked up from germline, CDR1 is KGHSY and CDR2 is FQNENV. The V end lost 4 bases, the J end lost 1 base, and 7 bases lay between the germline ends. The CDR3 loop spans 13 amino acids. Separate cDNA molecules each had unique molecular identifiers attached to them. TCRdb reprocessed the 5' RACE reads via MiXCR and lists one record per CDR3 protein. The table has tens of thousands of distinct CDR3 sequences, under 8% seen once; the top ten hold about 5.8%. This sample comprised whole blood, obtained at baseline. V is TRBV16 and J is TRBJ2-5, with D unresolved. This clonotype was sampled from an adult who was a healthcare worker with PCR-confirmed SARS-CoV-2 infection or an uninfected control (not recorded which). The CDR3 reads CASSLLRQETQYF. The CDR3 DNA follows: TGTGCCAGCAGCCTACTCCGCCAAGAGACCCAGTACTTC.